This is a list of T cell receptor beta chains from one sample in a study of T cell repertoires in cytomegalovirus infection. MiXCR, run by TCRdb on the reads, gives a single entry per CDR3 protein. The profile shows 250,000 to 350,000 distinct CDR3 sequences, more than 20% of them singletons. The material sequenced was PBMCs. Source of these receptors: a human donor in good health (CMV status not recorded). Some clones in this sample may be carry-over from other donors' samples. CDR3s include the opening cysteine and the closing phenylalanine or tryptophan. A D gene is named only where the DNA matches it firmly. Expanded clones are given a class, and other clones once, few, many or no size at all.

V gene	J gene	clone size	D gene	CDR3 protein	CDR3 DNA
TRBV20-1	TRBJ2-7	few	TRBD2	CSANSGGPSYEQYF	TGCAGTGCTAACAGCGGGGGGCCTTCCTACGAGCAGTACTTC
TRBV11-2	TRBJ2-7	many	NA	CASSLQGPYYEQYF	TGTGCCAGCAGCTTACAGGGACCTTACTACGAGCAGTACTTC
TRBV7-2	TRBJ2-7	NA	NA	CASSLVGQSGWEQYF	TGTGCCAGCAGCTTAGTAGGGCAAAGCGGGTGGGAGCAGTACTTC
TRBV7-2	TRBJ2-5	many	TRBD2	CASSLPSGSKETQYF	TGTGCCAGCAGCTTACCTAGCGGGAGCAAAGAGACCCAGTACTTC
TRBV6-6	TRBJ1-5	NA	NA	CASSSAGISNQPQHF	TGTGCCAGCAGTTCGGCCGGGATTAGCAATCAGCCCCAGCATTTT
TRBV7-2	TRBJ2-7	NA	NA	CASSFGTRSLYEQYF	TGTGCCAGCAGCTTCGGGACAAGGAGCCTCTACGAGCAGTACTTC
TRBV2	TRBJ1-1	NA	TRBD1	CASSYQGVNTEAFF	TGTGCCAGCAGCTATCAGGGGGTGAACACTGAAGCTTTCTTT
TRBV7-2	TRBJ2-5	many	NA	CASSQTQGSGETQYF	TGTGCCAGCAGCCAAACCCAGGGTTCAGGAGAGACCCAGTACTTC
TRBV11-3	TRBJ2-7	many	NA	CASSLGIGSGGPSYEQYF	TGTGCCAGCAGCTTAGGTATTGGATCCGGCGGGCCCTCCTACGAGCAGTACTTC
TRBV7-6	TRBJ1-4	many	NA	CASSLGDEKLFF	TGTGCCAGCAGCTTAGGAGACGAAAAACTGTTTTTT
TRBV7-2	TRBJ2-3	many	NA	CASSGNYLTTDTQYF	TGTGCCAGCAGCGGAAACTACCTGACTACAGATACGCAGTATTTT
TRBV3-1	TRBJ2-7	NA	NA	CASSQEVRAYEQYF	TGTGCCAGCAGCCAAGAGGTCCGCGCCTACGAGCAGTACTTC
TRBV6-1	TRBJ2-7	NA	NA	CASSDLYEQYF	TGTGCCAGCAGCGACCTCTACGAGCAGTACTTC
TRBV28	TRBJ1-4	NA	NA	CASSSAVYEKLFF	TGTGCCAGCAGTTCCGCGGTATACGAAAAACTGTTTTTT
TRBV11-2	TRBJ2-7	few	TRBD1	CASSPRTGGWQYF	TGTGCCAGCAGCCCCAGGACAGGGGGCTGGCAGTACTTC
TRBV28	TRBJ1-2	few	NA	CASSFRARGYTF	TGTGCCAGCAGTTTCAGGGCCCGGGGCTACACCTTC
TRBV28	TRBJ1-5	NA	NA	CASLRGGSSNQPQHF	TGTGCCAGCCTACGGGGGGGGTCCTCAAATCAGCCCCAGCATTTT
TRBV7-2	TRBJ1-2	few	NA	CASSFGGLIGGYTF	TGTGCCAGCAGCTTCGGGGGGCTGATAGGTGGCTACACCTTC
TRBV7-2	TRBJ2-7	many	TRBD2	CASSLVAGREQYF	TGTGCCAGCAGCTTAGTAGCGGGAAGAGAGCAGTACTTC
TRBV7-9	TRBJ2-1	NA	NA	CASSPRSYPHEQFF	TGTGCCAGCAGCCCCAGGTCCTACCCCCATGAGCAGTTCTTC
TRBV7-2	TRBJ2-7	many	TRBD2	CASSLTSGNSYEQYF	TGTGCCAGCAGCCTCACTAGCGGTAACTCCTACGAGCAGTACTTC
TRBV6-8	TRBJ2-3	NA	TRBD2	CASRSSGGADTQYF	TGTGCCAGCAGAAGTAGCGGGGGGGCAGATACGCAGTATTTT
TRBV30	TRBJ1-2	few	NA	CAWSLDLGYGYTF	TGTGCCTGGAGTCTCGACCTCGGCTATGGCTACACCTTC
TRBV11-3	TRBJ2-2	NA	NA	CASSLGTAQNTGELFF	TGTGCCAGCAGCTTAGGAACCGCCCAAAACACCGGGGAGCTGTTTTTT
TRBV11-3	TRBJ2-1	few	NA	CASSFKLFGEWEQFF	TGTGCCAGCAGCTTCAAACTATTTGGCGAGTGGGAGCAGTTCTTC
TRBV3-1	TRBJ1-4	once	NA	CASSHASRWAGANEKLFF	TGTGCCAGCAGCCACGCTTCAAGATGGGCCGGGGCTAATGAAAAACTGTTTTTT
TRBV12-5	TRBJ2-1	NA	TRBD2	CASGFSPGTSVSYNEQFF	TGTGCTAGTGGTTTCAGTCCCGGGACTAGCGTATCCTACAATGAGCAGTTCTTC
TRBV7-2	TRBJ2-1	many	NA	CASRRVGGPPHIYNEQFF	TGTGCCAGCCGGAGGGTGGGCGGTCCCCCTCATATCTACAATGAGCAGTTCTTC
TRBV29-1	TRBJ2-1	NA	NA	CSGETQGSYNEQFF	TGCAGCGGAGAAACACAGGGTTCCTACAATGAGCAGTTCTTC
TRBV7-8	TRBJ2-1	few	NA	CASSKDLGDEQFF	TGTGCCAGCAGCAAGGACCTTGGCGATGAGCAGTTCTTC
TRBV7-9	TRBJ1-2	NA	TRBD1	CASSYGWTGAMGGYTF	TGTGCCAGCAGCTACGGATGGACAGGTGCTATGGGTGGCTACACCTTC
TRBV6-1	TRBJ2-3	few	TRBD2	CASSRSGLAGIRDTQYF	TGTGCCAGCAGTAGGTCGGGACTAGCGGGAATTCGGGATACGCAGTATTTT
TRBV7-2	TRBJ2-1	NA	TRBD2	CASSLEGRGRAAGSYNEQFF	TGTGCCAGCAGCTTAGAAGGACGCGGGAGGGCCGCGGGGTCCTACAATGAGCAGTTCTTC
TRBV24-1	TRBJ2-1	NA	NA	CATSEKEGTADEQFF	TGTGCCACCAGTGAGAAGGAAGGGACCGCCGATGAGCAGTTCTTC
TRBV28	TRBJ2-5	NA	TRBD2	CASEPSGLAGVETQYF	TGTGCCAGCGAACCCTCGGGACTAGCGGGAGTGGAGACCCAGTACTTC
TRBV20-1	TRBJ1-1	NA	NA	CSASMAMNTEAFF	TGCAGTGCTAGCATGGCAATGAACACTGAAGCTTTCTTT
TRBV5-1	TRBJ2-2	NA	TRBD2	CASSSSGTSMSGELFF	TGCGCCAGCAGCTCGTCTGGGACTAGTATGTCCGGGGAGCTGTTTTTT
TRBV29-1	TRBJ2-7	NA	NA	CSVYTDAYEQYF	TGCAGCGTTTATACCGATGCCTACGAGCAGTACTTC
TRBV20-1	TRBJ2-5	NA	NA	CSAREASEGETQYF	TGCAGTGCTAGAGAGGCTAGCGAGGGAGAGACCCAGTACTTC
TRBV7-2	TRBJ2-1	few	NA	CASSLVGGNPYNEQFF	TGTGCCAGCAGCTTAGTAGGCGGGAACCCCTACAATGAGCAGTTCTTC
TRBV7-2	TRBJ2-3	many	NA	CASSFARSSPTDTQYF	TGTGCCAGCAGCTTCGCCCGTTCTAGCCCCACAGATACGCAGTATTTT
TRBV7-2	TRBJ1-3	many	NA	CASSFRNGGNTIYF	TGTGCCAGCAGCTTCAGAAACGGTGGAAACACCATATATTTT
TRBV7-4	TRBJ2-3	NA	NA	CAGLQGYPDTQYF	TGTGCCGGCCTGCAGGGTTACCCAGATACGCAGTATTTT
TRBV28	TRBJ2-5	few	TRBD1	CASAPGDRALETQYF	TGTGCCAGCGCGCCCGGAGACAGGGCGCTAGAGACCCAGTACTTC
TRBV7-4	TRBJ1-1	NA	NA	CASSLGRGDTEAFF	TGTGCCAGCAGCTTAGGACGAGGGGACACTGAAGCTTTCTTT
TRBV11-1	TRBJ2-7	many	NA	CASSLRYSSYEQYF	TGTGCCAGCAGCTTACGTTACAGCTCCTACGAGCAGTACTTC
TRBV7-2	TRBJ2-3	NA	NA	CASSFDRGTDTQYF	TGTGCCAGCAGCTTTGATCGGGGCACAGATACGCAGTATTTT
TRBV14	TRBJ1-1	NA	NA	CASSQTGTEAFF	TGTGCCAGCAGCCAAACGGGTACTGAAGCTTTCTTT
TRBV12-5	TRBJ2-3	many	NA	CASGPGQPTDTQYF	TGTGCTAGTGGTCCAGGACAGCCCACAGATACGCAGTATTTT
TRBV5-4	TRBJ2-6	few	TRBD1	CASSSKTGDPGANVLTF	TGTGCCAGCAGCTCGAAAACAGGGGACCCTGGGGCCAACGTCCTGACTTTC
TRBV12-3/TRBV12-4	TRBJ1-6	NA	TRBD1	CASSPTGESGSPLHF	TGTGCCAGCAGCCCGACAGGGGAGAGTGGATCACCCCTCCACTTT
TRBV20-1	TRBJ1-5	NA	NA	CSATGLGQGPQHF	TGCAGTGCCACCGGATTAGGGCAGGGGCCCCAGCATTTT
TRBV7-2	TRBJ2-1	many	NA	CASTPVGVYNEQFF	TGTGCCAGCACCCCCGTCGGGGTTTACAATGAGCAGTTCTTC
TRBV28	TRBJ2-3	many	TRBD2	CASIERGGKTDTQYF	TGTGCCAGCATCGAGCGGGGGGGCAAAACAGATACGCAGTATTTT
TRBV11-3	TRBJ2-5	many	TRBD1	CASSRRTGGNQETQYF	TGTGCCAGCAGCCGACGGACAGGGGGTAACCAAGAGACCCAGTACTTC
TRBV9	TRBJ2-5	few	NA	CASSPLLSLETQYF	TGTGCCAGCAGTCCACTACTATCCTTGGAGACCCAGTACTTC
TRBV2	TRBJ1-1	NA	NA	CASSATWNTEAFF	TGTGCCAGCAGTGCCACCTGGAACACTGAAGCTTTCTTT
TRBV7-2	TRBJ2-4	many	NA	CASSLGHLKNIQYF	TGTGCCAGCAGCTTAGGACATCTAAAAAACATTCAGTACTTC
TRBV19	TRBJ2-1	NA	TRBD1	CASTRTGGFYNEQFF	TGTGCCAGTACCCGGACAGGGGGTTTCTACAATGAGCAGTTCTTC
TRBV27	TRBJ2-1	NA	TRBD2	CASSLFYPGLADSYNEQFF	TGTGCCAGCAGTTTATTCTACCCCGGACTAGCGGACTCCTACAATGAGCAGTTCTTC